This T cell receptor beta chain was identified in a study of OX40 agonist ivuxolimab in advanced cancers. Across the study: Patients undergoing dose escalation presented with hepatocellular carcinoma, melanoma, renal cell or head and neck cancer.

Study-wide results and caveats: Relative to CD4+ cells, CD8+ T cells on average had more expanded clones. Both blood CD4+ and CD8+ T cells showed clonal growth by week 6 at 0.1 to 3.0 mg/kg.

On this clone: Antigen unknown. A far larger clone is one nucleotide away, so this likely arose from a read error. Other DNA sequences in the sample encode the same CDR3.

Trimming shortened V by 4 bases and J by 4 bases, and 15 bases separated the two germline ends. This CDR3 comprises 14 residues. Germline assignment: CDR1 SGHKS and CDR2 YYEKEE (reference sequence). The repertoire was sequenced with immunoSEQ multiplex PCR; TCRdb's copy has only in-frame clones and lacks some. The table has just under 9,000 clones, about 88% seen once. This TCR was sampled from an adult with an advanced solid tumor such as melanoma, head and neck, liver or kidney cancer. The specimen was CD4+ or CD8+ T cells sorted from blood, collected in a trial of the OX40 agonist ivuxolimab. This chain links TRBV5-5 with TRBJ2-7; D ambiguous. The CDR3 DNA reads TGTGCCAGCAGCCAAGATTTTTCCGGTTACGAGCAGTACTTC. Protein sequence: CASSQDFSGYEQYF.